The rows below give T cell receptor beta chains drawn from one sample of a study of cytomegalovirus exposure and HLA in healthy donors. Sequencing used immunoSEQ multiplex PCR; TCRdb keeps in-frame clones, though not all of them. The sample yields approximately 140,000 clones, around four fifths seen once. Sequences were obtained from PBMCs. All receptors derive from a woman aged 35 to 49 in good health and CMV-seronegative. The CDR3 runs from the conserved cysteine through the conserved F or W. The D gene is left open where the match is weak. Clone size is not always given. Where it is, it says once, few, many or a class for expanded clones.

v_call	cdr3_length	d_call	j_call	clone_size	cdr3_aa	cdr3_nt
TRBV27	11	.	TRBJ2-5	.	CASSLFGTQYF	TGTGCCAGCAGTTTATTCGGGACCCAGTACTTC
TRBV19	15	TRBD1	TRBJ1-5	.	CASSPGQNSNQPQHF	TGTGCCAGTAGTCCGGGACAGAATAGCAATCAGCCCCAGCATTTT
TRBV4-3	17	.	TRBJ2-2	.	CASSQDPGLSNTGELFF	TGCGCCAGCAGCCAAGATCCGGGACTGTCGAACACCGGGGAGCTGTTTTTT
TRBV7-3	13	TRBD2	TRBJ2-5	.	CATLAGSQETQYF	TGTGCCACCCTAGCGGGAAGCCAAGAGACCCAGTACTTC
TRBV2	16	TRBD1	TRBJ1-5	.	CASSDRQGMGNQPQHF	TGTGCCAGCAGTGATCGACAGGGGATGGGCAATCAGCCCCAGCATTTT
TRBV11-2	14	TRBD2	TRBJ2-7	.	CASSLGGSYYEQYF	TGTGCCAGCAGCTTAGGCGGGAGTTACTACGAGCAGTACTTC
TRBV27	14	.	TRBJ1-5	.	CASSLSRVNQPQHF	TGTGCCAGCAGTTTATCGAGGGTCAATCAGCCCCAGCATTTT
TRBV27	16	.	TRBJ2-1	.	CASSINRVSSYNEQFF	TGTGCCAGCAGTATTAACAGGGTCAGCTCCTACAATGAGCAGTTCTTC
TRBV2	13	.	TRBJ1-4	.	CASRASGPEKLFF	TGTGCCAGCAGGGCCAGTGGTCCGGAAAAACTGTTTTTT
TRBV2	14	.	TRBJ1-5	once	CASSERRGNQPQHF	TGTGCCAGCAGTGAGCGTCGGGGCAATCAGCCCCAGCATTTT
TRBV11-2	15	TRBD1	TRBJ1-1	.	CASSSPGQGNTEAFF	TGTGCCAGCAGCTCGCCGGGACAGGGGAACACTGAAGCTTTCTTT
TRBV19	13	TRBD1	TRBJ1-2	.	CASTLRTGYGYTF	TGTGCCAGTACCCTCAGGACAGGGTATGGCTACACCTTC
TRBV28	13	.	TRBJ2-3	once	CASSPRRTDTQYF	TGTGCCAGCAGCCCCAGGCGCACAGATACGCAGTATTTT
TRBV7-9	14	.	TRBJ2-1	.	CASSYPLPYNEQFF	TGTGCCAGCAGCTACCCCCTACCCTACAATGAGCAGTTCTTC
TRBV23-1	18	TRBD1	TRBJ1-5	few	CASSQSLPGQRSGQPQHF	TGCGCCAGCAGTCAATCACTTCCGGGACAGCGTTCGGGGCAGCCCCAGCATTTT
TRBV2	13	.	TRBJ1-4	.	CASDKERGEKLFF	TGTGCCAGCGATAAGGAGCGAGGTGAAAAACTGTTTTTT
TRBV28	13	.	TRBJ2-3	few	CASNEAQGDTQYF	TGTGCCAGCAACGAGGCCCAGGGAGATACGCAGTATTTT
TRBV7-8	16	TRBD1	TRBJ1-1	.	CASSFPGQGLNTEAFF	TGTGCCAGCAGCTTTCCAGGACAGGGGCTCAACACTGAAGCTTTCTTT